This paragraph covers one T cell receptor beta chain sequence. This clonotype was seen a few times. Its antigen remains undetermined. No much larger clone is present one base from it, and per-base qualities are unavailable. For sequencing, an Illumina NovaSeq 6000 was employed. TCRalpha and TCRbeta cDNA libraries were built by 5'RACE with constant-segment primers, adding sample barcodes and unique molecular identifiers. RNA was extracted from every sample with Trizol reagent. Amplification of the libraries took two PCR steps, and the second step added a second sample barcode plus Illumina TruSeq adapters. Sequencing of libraries was performed on an Illumina NovaSeq with 2 x 150 bp paired-end reads. On the authors' methods: With migec v1.2.7, reads were demultiplexed and then collapsed into UMI-guided consensus sequences. Using mixcr v2.1.11, UMI consensuses were aligned to TRA and TRB V and J templates and then assembled into clonotypes. A clonotype was counted as expanded or contracted only if both edgeR and NoisET called the change significant, with noise models trained on biological replicates. For edgeR calls, a false discovery rate-adjusted p below 0.01 and a log2 fold-change threshold of 1 were applied. As an exploratory analysis of dynamics, PCA with hierarchical clustering was applied to max-normalized trajectories of the 1000 most abundant clonotypes. Separately sequenced CD4+ and CD8+ repertoires were used to assign the CD4 or CD8 phenotype of responding clones. Using fastp at Q25 and MiXCR, TCRdb reprocessed the public reads and kept productive beta chains. Rows matching on CDR3 protein sequence are summarized as one entry with the most common DNA and genes. TCRdb's processing, not the study's, gives the V and J calls here. This sample comprises under 150,000 distinct CDR3 sequences, about a fifth of them detected only once. The top ten hold about 42% of the sample.

The data derive from a study of T-cell memory formation after mild COVID-19 (dated by TCRdb to the early 2020s). Some background on the complete study: Most TCR sequence clusters were specific to one of the two donors. The cohort was made up of two young adult volunteers, one female and one male, who were previously healthy. In two donors, T-cell clones that expanded and contracted after mild COVID-19 were followed by sequencing TCRalpha and TCRbeta repertoires longitudinally. Study-wide findings and limitations: Only a couple of mild cases were covered in the study, and larger cohorts including severe cases with pre-infection samples were considered necessary. The detection of some responding clones in pre-infection memory suggests that pre-existing cross-reactive memory T cells joined the SARS-CoV-2 response. The second-wave clones that peaked on day 37 were not confirmed to be SARS-CoV-2 specific. Clones contracting from day 15 to 85 had balanced CD4/CD8 phenotypes, while a second wave expanding from day 15 to 37 was biased towards CD4+. Contracting CD4+ clones were found mainly in CM and EM memory subsets, while CD8+ clones were enriched in EMRA.

CDR1 and CDR2 were assigned from the germline V gene as SGHRS and YFSETQ. Trimming costs V 4 bases and J 3 bases, and their ends lie 11 bases apart. From its cysteine to its phenylalanine, the CDR3 spans 13 amino acids. Only the CDR3 DNA stays, 39 bases, in frame from base 1. Ficoll-Paque density gradient centrifugation was used to isolate PBMCs. The receptor chain draws on TRBV5-1 and TRBJ2-7; the D segment may tentatively be TRBD1 or TRBD2, each giving 6 matched bases. The sequence derives from a man aged 18 to 29 who had mild COVID-19 (a few samples of this study predate the infection). The sample titles of this study are shuffled in the database, so cell type and time point are left out; the donor was told from shared clones. The material sequenced was PBMCs or a T cell subset sorted from them (not recorded which). At the DNA level, the sequence is TGCGCCAGCAGCGTGGGGGGCTACTACGAGCAGTACTTC. It codes for CASSVGGYYEQYF.